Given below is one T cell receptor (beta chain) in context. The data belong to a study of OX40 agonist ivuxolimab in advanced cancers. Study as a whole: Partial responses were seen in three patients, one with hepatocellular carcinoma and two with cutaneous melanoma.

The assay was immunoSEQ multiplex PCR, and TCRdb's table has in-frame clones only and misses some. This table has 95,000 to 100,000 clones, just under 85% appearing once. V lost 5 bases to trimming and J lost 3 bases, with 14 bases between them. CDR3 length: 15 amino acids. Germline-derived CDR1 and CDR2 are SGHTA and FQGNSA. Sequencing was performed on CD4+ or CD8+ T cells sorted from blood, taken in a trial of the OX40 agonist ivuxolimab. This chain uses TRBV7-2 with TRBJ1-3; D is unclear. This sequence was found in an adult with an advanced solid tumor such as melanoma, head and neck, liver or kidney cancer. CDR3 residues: CASSLVEGFGNTIYF. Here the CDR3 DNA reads TGTGCCAGCAGCCTCGTCGAGGGATTTGGAAACACCATATATTTT.